Included here is one TCR beta chain sequence, with context. This entry belongs to a study of blood T cell repertoires in COVID-19. The CDR3 is 13 residues long. Per the germline V gene, CDR1 is SGHRS and CDR2 is YFSETQ. V was trimmed by 4 bases and J by 1 base, leaving 8 bases between them. The assay was immunoSEQ multiplex PCR, and TCRdb's table has in-frame clones only and misses some. The sample includes approximately 170,000 clones, approximately 86% of them seen just once. The clonotype originates from a woman over 75 with active or convalescent COVID-19. The chain is built from TRBV5-1 and TRBJ1-1, with D possibly matching TRBD1 (5 bases). Sequenced material: peripheral blood. This CDR3 is CASSPTGNTEAFF. The CDR3 DNA is TGCGCCAGCAGCCCCACAGGGAACACTGAAGCTTTCTTT.